This TCR beta chain was documented in a study of blood T cell repertoires in COVID-19. On the study more broadly: COVID-19 samples, acute and convalescent, were from the United States, Italy and Spain. PBMCs, B-cell-depleted T cells, or T cells provided the cDNA or gDNA that made up the material.

Source study methods: Reference gene primer amplification yielded estimated nucleated cell counts. The method was immunoSEQ multiplex PCR; TCRdb's version includes in-frame clones alone and lacks a portion of them. V and J calls and clone size are given by that table; D and trimming were obtained from the DNA. Of 200,000 to 250,000 clones detected, around 80% appear once; the ten largest clones hold less than 2%. Clinical histories supplied by participants themselves formed the basis of cohort assignment. V shed 1 base and J shed 3 bases, with 6 bases lying between them. CDR1 and CDR2 from the germline V gene are LNHDA and SQIVND (reference sequence). The CDR3 has 14 residues.

V and J are TRBV19 and TRBJ1-4; D is perhaps TRBD1 (6 bases). The sample consisted of PBMCs or T cells enriched from blood (not recorded which). This receptor was obtained from a man aged 60 to 75 who had recovered from COVID-19. The CDR3 DNA sequence: TGTGCCAGTAGTATAGGACAGGCTAATGAAAAACTGTTTTTT. The encoded protein is CASSIGQANEKLFF.